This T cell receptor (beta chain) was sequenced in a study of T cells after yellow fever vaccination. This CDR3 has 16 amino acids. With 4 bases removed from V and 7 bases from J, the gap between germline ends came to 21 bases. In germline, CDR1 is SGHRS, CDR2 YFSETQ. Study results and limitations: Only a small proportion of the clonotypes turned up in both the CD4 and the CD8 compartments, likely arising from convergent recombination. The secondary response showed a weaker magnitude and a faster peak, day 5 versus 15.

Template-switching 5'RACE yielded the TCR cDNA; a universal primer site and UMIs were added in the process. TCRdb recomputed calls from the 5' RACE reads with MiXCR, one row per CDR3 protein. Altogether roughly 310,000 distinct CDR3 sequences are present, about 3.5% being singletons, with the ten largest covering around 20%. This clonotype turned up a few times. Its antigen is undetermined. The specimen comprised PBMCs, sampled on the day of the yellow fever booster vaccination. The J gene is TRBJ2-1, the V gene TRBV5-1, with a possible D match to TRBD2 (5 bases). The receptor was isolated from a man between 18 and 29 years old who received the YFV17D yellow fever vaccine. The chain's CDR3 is CASSPTGISTVNEQFF. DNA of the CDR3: TGCGCCAGCAGCCCCACCGGGATCTCAACGGTGAATGAGCAGTTCTTC.